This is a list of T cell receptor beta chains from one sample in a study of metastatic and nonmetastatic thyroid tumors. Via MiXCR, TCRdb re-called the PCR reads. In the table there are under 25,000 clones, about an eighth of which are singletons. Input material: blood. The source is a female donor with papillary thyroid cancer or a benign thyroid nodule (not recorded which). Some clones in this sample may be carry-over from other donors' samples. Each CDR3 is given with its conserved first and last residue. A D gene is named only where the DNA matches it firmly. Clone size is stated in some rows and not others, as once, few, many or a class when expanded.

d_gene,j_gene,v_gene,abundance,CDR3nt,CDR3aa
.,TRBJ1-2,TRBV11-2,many,TGTGCCAGCAGCTTATATTCCGGGAACTATGGCTACACCTTC,CASSLYSGNYGYTF
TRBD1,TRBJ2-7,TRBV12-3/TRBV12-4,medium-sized,TGTGCCAGCAGTACTGGGACAGGGGACCACCACGAGCAGTACTTC,CASSTGTGDHHEQYF
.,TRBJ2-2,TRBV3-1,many,TGTGCCAGCAGCCACCAGATTCCCGGGGAGCTGTTTTTT,CASSHQIPGELFF
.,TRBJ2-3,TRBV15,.,TGTACCACCGCGGCCCATCTGGGCACAGATACGCAGTATTTT,CTTAAHLGTDTQYF
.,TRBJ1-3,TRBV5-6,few,TGTGCCAGCAGCTTGGTGCACAGCAGCTCTGGAAACACCATATATTTT,CASSLVHSSSGNTIYF
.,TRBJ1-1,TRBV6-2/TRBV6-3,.,TGTGCCAGCAATCCCGCCCAGGTGGGGAACACTGAAGCTTTCTTT,CASNPAQVGNTEAFF
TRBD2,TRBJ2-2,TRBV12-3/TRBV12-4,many,TGTGCCACCTTAGCGGGCTCGAACACCGGGGAGCTGTTTTTT,CATLAGSNTGELFF
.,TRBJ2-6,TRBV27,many,TGTGCCACCTCAGGGTTTGGGGCCAACGTCCTGACTTTC,CATSGFGANVLTF
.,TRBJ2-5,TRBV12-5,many,TGTGCTAGTGGTTTAGGGAGAAACCAAGAGACCCAGTACTTC,CASGLGRNQETQYF
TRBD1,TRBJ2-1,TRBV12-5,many,TGTGCTAGTGGTTTAGGCAGGGGGAGACCCTACAATGAGCAGTTCTTC,CASGLGRGRPYNEQFF
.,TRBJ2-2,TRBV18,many,TGTGCCAGCTCACCGGTGCAGGCGAGCAACACCGGGGAGCTGTTTTTT,CASSPVQASNTGELFF
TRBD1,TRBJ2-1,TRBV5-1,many,TGCGCCAGCAGCTCCGCTTTGACAGGGGATGGACGCTCCTACAATGAGCAGTTCTTC,CASSSALTGDGRSYNEQFF
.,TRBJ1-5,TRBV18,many,TGTGCCAGCTCACCCACAGGGACGCGGGAGCCCCAGCATTTT,CASSPTGTREPQHF
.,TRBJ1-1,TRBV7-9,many,TGTGCCAGCAGCCCGACAGGGAACACTGAAGCTTTCTTT,CASSPTGNTEAFF
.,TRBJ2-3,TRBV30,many,TGTGCCTACGGGGGCAGCACAGATACGCAGTATTTT,CAYGGSTDTQYF
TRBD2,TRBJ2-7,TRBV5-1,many,TGCGCCAGCAGGGGAGGCAGCGGGGGGTACTCCTACGAGCAGTACTTC,CASRGGSGGYSYEQYF
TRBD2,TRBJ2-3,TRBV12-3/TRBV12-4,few,TGTGCCAGCAGTTTAGAGCGGGGGGGGTCTAGCACAGATACGCAGTATTTT,CASSLERGGSSTDTQYF
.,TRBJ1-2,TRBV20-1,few,TGCAGTGCTAGAGAATTGCGGAGGGGCGGGGACTATGGCTACACCTTC,CSARELRRGGDYGYTF
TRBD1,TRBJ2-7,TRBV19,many,TGTGCCAGTGGTGGGACAGGGGCCTCCTACGAGCAGTACTTC,CASGGTGASYEQYF
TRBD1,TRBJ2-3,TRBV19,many,TGTGCCAGTAGTATAACAGGGGCCACAGATACGCAGTATTTT,CASSITGATDTQYF
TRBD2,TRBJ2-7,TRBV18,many,TGTGCCAGCTCACAACAGACTAGCGGGAGGGGAGAGCAGTACTTC,CASSQQTSGRGEQYF
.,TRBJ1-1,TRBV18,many,TGTGCCAGCTCACCCAGTAAGAACACTGAAGCTTTCTTT,CASSPSKNTEAFF
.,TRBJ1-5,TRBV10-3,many,TGTGCCATCAGTGACGGAGAGAAGCCCCAGCATTTT,CAISDGEKPQHF
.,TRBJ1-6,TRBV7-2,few,TGTGCCAGCAGCTTAGGGGGGCCTCTCCACTTT,CASSLGGPLHF
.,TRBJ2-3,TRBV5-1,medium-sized,TGCGCCAGCAGCTTGGTTTCTAGCACAGATACGCAGTATTTT,CASSLVSSTDTQYF
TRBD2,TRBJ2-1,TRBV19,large,TGTGCCAGTAGGCCGTCTAGCGGGCTAACCTACAATGAGCAGTTCTTC,CASRPSSGLTYNEQFF
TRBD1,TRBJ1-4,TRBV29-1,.,TGCAGCGTTTCGGGACAGACTAATGAAAAACTGTTTTTT,CSVSGQTNEKLFF
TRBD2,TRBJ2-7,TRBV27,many,TGTGCCAGCAGTCCCACCGGGACTACCTACGAGCAGTACTTC,CASSPTGTTYEQYF
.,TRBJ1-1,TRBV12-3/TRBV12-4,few,TGTGCCAGCATGTGGGGACAGAACACTGAAGCTTTCTTT,CASMWGQNTEAFF
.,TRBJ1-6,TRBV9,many,TGTGCCAGCAGCGTAGCCGCGGAGGGTTACATCGGAATTGGACCCCTCCACTTT,CASSVAAEGYIGIGPLHF
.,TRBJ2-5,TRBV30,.,TGTGACTGGAGGCTGACAGGAGAGACCGAGTACTTC,CDWRLTGETEYF
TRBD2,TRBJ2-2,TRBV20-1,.,TGCAGTGCTAGCCTAGCGGGAGGGAACACCGTGGAGCTGTTTTTT,CSASLAGGNTVELFF
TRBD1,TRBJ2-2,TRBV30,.,TGTGCCTGGGGTACAGGGGCCGGGGAGCTGTTTTTT,CAWGTGAGELFF
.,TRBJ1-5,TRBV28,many,TGTGCCAGCAGCCTCCGATCGAATCAGCCCCAGCATTTT,CASSLRSNQPQHF
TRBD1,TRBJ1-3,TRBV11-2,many,TGTGCCAGCAGCTTGTTAGGACAGGGGGTCGGCACCATATATTTT,CASSLLGQGVGTIYF
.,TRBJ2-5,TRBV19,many,TGTGCCAGTAGTCTACGGAGGGGGGCCGGTAGTGAGACCCAGTACTTC,CASSLRRGAGSETQYF
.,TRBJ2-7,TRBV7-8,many,TGTGCCAGCAGCTTAGAGACCGGGACTCGGGCGATTTACGAGCAGTACTTC,CASSLETGTRAIYEQYF
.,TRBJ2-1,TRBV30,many,TGTGCCTGGAGTGTGGGCCAGGGGCATGAGCAGTTCTTC,CAWSVGQGHEQFF
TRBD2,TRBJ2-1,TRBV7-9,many,TGTGCCAGCAGCTTCGTCGGGAGGGAGGGTGAGCAGTTCTTC,CASSFVGREGEQFF
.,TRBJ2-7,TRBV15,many,TGTGCCACCAGCTCCATAACACAGGGCGAGCAGTACTTC,CATSSITQGEQYF
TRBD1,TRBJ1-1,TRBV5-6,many,TGTGCCAGCAGCCGACGGACAGGCCTTGAAGCTTTCTTT,CASSRRTGLEAFF
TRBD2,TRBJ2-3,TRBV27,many,TGTGCCAGCAGGGCGGGAGGGGGGAATACGCAGTATTTT,CASRAGGGNTQYF